This TCR beta chain was recovered during a study of tumor-infiltrating lymphocytes in primary liver carcinoma. The CDR3 spans 14 residues. Trimming removed 1 base from V and 4 bases from J, with 9 bases in between. The germline gives CDR1 MNHEY, CDR2 SVGAGI. The study extracted blood RNA from unsorted whole blood and also extracted germline DNA. The input was about 490 ng total RNA; TCR beta cDNA was made from it with a constant-region primer. ARM-PCR, slightly modified, supplied the TCR beta libraries through three nested multiplex PCR rounds. The opening two PCR rounds, roughly 11 cycles each, paired TRBV1-TRBV30 forward primers with a C-beta reverse primer. TCRdb fed the multiplex PCR reads into MiXCR, producing one record per CDR3 protein. The top ten hold 17% of the sample, which has fewer than 400,000 distinct CDR3 sequences, 58% seen once.

This clonotype was sampled from a woman aged 25 to 45 with primary liver carcinoma and hepatitis B virus infection. The chain recombines TRBV6-5 with TRBJ2-3, with D perhaps matching TRBD1 or TRBD2 (5 bases each). Source material: peripheral blood. Here the CDR3 reads CASSYYRGADTQYF. CDR3 in DNA: TGTGCCAGCAGTTACTACCGGGGCGCAGATACGCAGTATTTT.